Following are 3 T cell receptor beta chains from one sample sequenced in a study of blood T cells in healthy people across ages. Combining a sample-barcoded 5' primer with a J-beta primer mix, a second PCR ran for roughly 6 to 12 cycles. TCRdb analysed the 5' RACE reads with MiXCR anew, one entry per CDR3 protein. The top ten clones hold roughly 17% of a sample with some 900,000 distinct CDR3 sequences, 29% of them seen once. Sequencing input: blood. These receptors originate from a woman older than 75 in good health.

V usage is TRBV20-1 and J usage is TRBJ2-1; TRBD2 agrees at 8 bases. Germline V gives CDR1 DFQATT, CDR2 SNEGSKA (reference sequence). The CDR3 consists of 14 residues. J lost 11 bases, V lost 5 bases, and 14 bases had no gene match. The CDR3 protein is CSAPRGGLRDKQFF. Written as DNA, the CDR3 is TGCAGTGCTCCCCGGGGGGGGCTAAGGGATAAGCAGTTCTTC.

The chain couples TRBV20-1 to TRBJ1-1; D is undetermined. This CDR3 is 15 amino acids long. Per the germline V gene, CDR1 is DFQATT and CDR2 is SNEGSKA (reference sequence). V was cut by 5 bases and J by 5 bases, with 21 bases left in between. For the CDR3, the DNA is TGCAGTGCTTCCCCCGGGCTAGGAAGTTTTACTGAAGCTTTCTTT. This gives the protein CSASPGLGSFTEAFF.

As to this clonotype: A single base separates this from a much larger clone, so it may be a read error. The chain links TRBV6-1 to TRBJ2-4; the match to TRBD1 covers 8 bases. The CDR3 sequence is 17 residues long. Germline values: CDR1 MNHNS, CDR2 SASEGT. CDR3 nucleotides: TGTGCCAGCAGCTCGTCGGGACAGGCCGAAGCCAAAAACATTCGGTACTTC. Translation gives CASSSSGQAEAKNIRYF.